Below are 15 T cell receptor beta chains sequenced from a single sample in a study of OX40 agonist ivuxolimab in advanced cancers. Using immunoSEQ multiplex PCR, the repertoire was profiled, and TCRdb retains in-frame clones only, with some absent. Found here are around 40,000 clones, approximately 83% of them singletons; the top ten hold about 15%. The sample in question was CD4+ or CD8+ T cells sorted from blood, obtained in a trial of the OX40 agonist ivuxolimab. These receptors all stem from an adult with an advanced solid tumor such as melanoma, head and neck, liver or kidney cancer.

The V call is TRBV7-8, the J call TRBJ1-2; 8 bases agree with TRBD1. The CDR3 contains 17 residues. Germline V gene lookup returns CDR1 SGHVS and CDR2 FQNEAQ. V lost 1 base, J lost 4 bases, and 11 bases stayed unmatched. CDR3: CASSLDPGGVQGYGYTF. For the CDR3, the DNA is TGTGCCAGCAGCTTAGATCCAGGGGGCGTTCAGGGCTATGGCTACACCTTC. The full variable domain, with the rest looked up from reference TRBV7-8 and TRBJ1-2, is GAGVSQSPRYKVAKRGQDVALRCDPISGHVSLFWYQQALGQGPEFLTYFQNEAQLDKSGLPSDRFFAERPEGSVSTLKIQRTQQEDSAVYLCASSLDPGGVQGYGYTFGSGTRLTVV.

The genes are TRBV5-4 and TRBJ1-2, with unresolved D. CDR1 is SGHNT, CDR2 YYREEE, per germline (reference sequence). This CDR3 contains 15 residues. V lost 5 bases to trimming and J lost 6 bases, with 20 bases between them. This CDR3 reads CASSSGLWAEDGYTF. DNA for the CDR3: TGTGCCAGCAGTTCCGGCTTATGGGCCGAGGATGGCTACACCTTC.

J is TRBJ1-3 and V is TRBV9; D is unresolved. The CDR3 has 16 residues. The germline gives CDR1 SGDLS, CDR2 YYNGEE. The V end was cut by 3 bases, the J end by 0 bases, with 13 bases between. The CDR3 DNA sequence: TGTGCCAGCAGCGCGGACCCAGCTTCCTCTGGAAACACCATATATTTT. Residues: CASSADPASSGNTIYF. Full variable domain (rest looked up from reference TRBV9 and TRBJ1-3): DSGVTQTPKHLITATGQRVTLRCSPRSGDLSVYWYQQSLDQGLQFLIQYYNGEERAKGNILERFSAQQFPDLHSELNLSSLELGDSALYFCASSADPASSGNTIYFGEGSWLTVV.

V is TRBV7-9 and J is TRBJ2-1; D remains ambiguous. This CDR3 region has 12 residues. V was clipped by 5 bases and J by 3 bases, with 5 bases between them. CDR1 is SEHNR, CDR2 FQNEAQ, per germline (reference sequence). CDR3 coding DNA: TGTGCCAGCAGCGCAGGCTACAATGAGCAGTTCTTC. Encoded protein: CASSAGYNEQFF.

This chain links TRBV7-7 with TRBJ2-2; 10 bases match TRBD1. With V trimmed by 3 bases and J by 4 bases, 5 bases remained unmatched. The germline CDR1 and CDR2 sequences are SSHAT and FNYEAQ (reference sequence). The CDR3 runs 16 residues. The CDR3 sequence is CASSFGQGGGTGELFF. The CDR3 bases are TGTGCCAGCAGCTTTGGACAGGGGGGTGGCACCGGGGAGCTGTTTTTT.

The rearrangement uses TRBV11-2 and TRBJ1-5, with D tentatively TRBD1 (5 bases). The V end was cut by 4 bases, the J end by 5 bases, with 12 bases between. Germline CDR1 and CDR2: SGHAT and FQNNGV. This CDR3 contains 14 residues. The CDR3 here is CASSYWDPDQPQHF. In DNA, the CDR3 is TGTGCCAGCAGCTACTGGGACCCTGATCAGCCCCAGCATTTT.

This clone was observed many times. The rearrangement joins TRBV11-2 to TRBJ1-1, with D possibly matching TRBD1 (6 bases). Trimming stripped 1 base from V and 5 bases from J, with 14 bases between. There are 15 residues in the CDR3. Germline assignment: CDR1 SGHAT and CDR2 FQNNGV. The CDR3 loop is CASSLGLGQATEAFF. Here the CDR3 DNA reads TGTGCCAGCAGCTTAGGGCTGGGACAAGCTACTGAAGCTTTCTTT.

The chain employs TRBV28 and TRBJ2-1; tentatively, D is TRBD2 (6 bases). Germline CDR1 and CDR2: MDHEN and SYDVKM. The CDR3 contains 16 residues. Trimming pared 4 bases from V and 7 bases from J, leaving 20 bases between. CDR3 protein: CASSSARDGTPNEQFF. CDR3 in DNA: TGTGCCAGCAGTTCTGCCCGGGACGGGACTCCGAATGAGCAGTTCTTC.

V usage is TRBV4-1 and J usage is TRBJ2-2; possible D gene TRBD2, 5 bases. CDR3 length equals 14 residues. The V and J ends lost 5 bases and 2 bases respectively, with 9 bases between them. Germline loops: CDR1 MGHRA, CDR2 YSYEKL. Here the CDR3 reads CASSFSGNTGELFF. The DNA for the CDR3 is TGCGCCAGCAGCTTCTCGGGAAACACCGGGGAGCTGTTTTTT.

The rearrangement links TRBV4-3 to TRBJ1-1, with 7 bases that match TRBD1. This CDR3 has 15 residues. Per germline, CDR1 LGHNA and CDR2 YSLEER. V shed 2 bases and J 1 base; nucleotides not matched to a gene: 4. CDR3 amino acids: CASSQRQGANTEAFF. The DNA for the CDR3 is TGCGCCAGCAGCCAAAGACAGGGAGCGAACACTGAAGCTTTCTTT.

The chain recombines TRBV7-9 with TRBJ2-1, with D maybe TRBD2 (5 bases). This CDR3 comprises 13 residues. Germline V gene data show CDR1 as SEHNR and CDR2 as FQNEAQ (reference sequence). V lost 1 base and J lost 9, with 10 bases in between. CDR3 residues: CASSLGRAGEQFF. The CDR3 bases are TGTGCCAGCAGCTTAGGTAGGGCGGGTGAGCAGTTCTTC. Full variable domain (missing parts from reference TRBV7-9 and TRBJ2-1): DTGVSQNPRHKITKRGQNVTFRCDPISEHNRLYWYRQTLGQGPEFLTYFQNEAQLEKSRLLSDRFSAERPKGSFSTLEIQRTEQGDSAMYLCASSLGRAGEQFFGPGTRLTVL.

The chain combines TRBV5-5 with TRBJ1-2, with a possible D match to TRBD1 (5 bases). With 0 bases removed from V and 4 bases from J, the gap between germline ends came to 13 bases. In germline, CDR1 is SGHKS, CDR2 YYEKEE (reference sequence). The CDR3 is 15 residues long. The CDR3 sequence is CASSLAERGRYGYTF. In DNA form, the CDR3 reads TGTGCCAGCAGCTTGGCTGAACGGGGACGCTATGGCTACACCTTC.

CDR3 protein: CASSWGRDLEQYV. The CDR3 DNA reads TGTGCCAGCAGCTGGGGAAGGGATCTCGAGCAGTACGTC. This chain links TRBV5-6 with TRBJ2-7; no firm D call. In germline, CDR1 is SGHDT, CDR2 YYEEEE. With 3 bases removed from V and 6 bases from J, the gap between germline ends came to 13 bases. CDR3 length equals 13 residues.

This clone was seen just once. This sequence joins TRBV19 and TRBJ2-1, with D perhaps matching TRBD1 (6 bases). The V gene's germline CDR1 is LNHDA and CDR2 SQIVND (reference sequence). This CDR3 is built from 15 residues. Trimming pared 5 bases from V and 3 bases from J, leaving 14 bases between. The CDR3 here is CASSQDSRFYNEQFF. Written as DNA, the CDR3 is TGTGCCAGTAGTCAGGACAGCAGATTCTACAATGAGCAGTTCTTC.

The chain couples TRBV7-9 to TRBJ2-7, with no clear D. In germline, CDR1 is SEHNR, CDR2 FQNEAQ (reference sequence). This CDR3 is built from 14 residues. V gave up 5 bases and J gave up 2 bases, with 13 bases separating them. The CDR3 sequence is CASSPPQAPYEQYF. CDR3 nucleotide sequence: TGTGCCAGCAGCCCCCCCCAAGCACCCTACGAGCAGTACTTC. The complete variable domain, with remaining parts taken from reference TRBV7-9 and TRBJ2-7, reads DTGVSQNPRHKITKRGQNVTFRCDPISEHNRLYWYRQTLGQGPEFLTYFQNEAQLEKSRLLSDRFSAERPKGSFSTLEIQRTEQGDSAMYLCASSPPQAPYEQYFGPGTRLTVT.